The 18 T cell receptor beta chains given below trace back to one sample, sequenced in a study of blood T cells in healthy people across ages. For the second PCR, which ran for 7 to 11 cycles, a sample-barcoded 5' primer and a J-beta primer mix were used. MiXCR, run by TCRdb on the 5' RACE reads, gives a single entry per CDR3 protein. The sample has approximately 900,000 distinct CDR3 sequences, approximately 32% seen once. Another study also made use of these data, one on T cells of mothers and their children.

The sample consisted of blood. The receptors shown here come from a woman in her 40s in good health.

This clonotype was picked up a small number of times. CDR3 nucleotide sequence: TGTGCCACCAGCAGAGGGGACAGGGGACGAGATACGCAGTATTTT. Translation gives CATSRGDRGRDTQYF. The chain carries TRBV15 and TRBJ2-3; the match to TRBD1 covers 10 bases. The V segment lost 1 base and the J segment 5 bases; nucleotides outside the gene matches: 3. The length of the CDR3 is 15 residues. The germline gives CDR1 LNHNV, CDR2 YYDKDF (reference sequence).

In this sample, this clonotype turned up a few times. The V gene is TRBV30, the J gene TRBJ2-1; the match to TRBD2 covers 8 bases. This CDR3 is 15 amino acids long. V lost 1 base and J lost 7; bases outside the gene matches: 9. Germline V gene lookup returns CDR1 GTSNPN and CDR2 SVGIG (reference sequence). CDR3 sequence (DNA): TGTGCCTGGAGTGGAACGGGGGGGGCCAATAATGAGCAGTTCTTC. Translated, it gives CAWSGTGGANNEQFF.

This clonotype was counted at least ten times. This chain uses TRBV12-3 or TRBV12-4 with TRBJ1-5; no clear D gene. Trimming left V 6 bases short and J 1 base short, with 10 bases between. The CDR3 consists of 14 residues. CDR3 nucleotides: TGTGCCAGCAGCTCTGGACTGAGCAATCAGCCCCAGCATTTT. Amino acids: CASSSGLSNQPQHF.

In this sample, this clonotype turned up many times. The genes are TRBV7-2 and TRBJ2-1, with 7 nucleotides matching TRBD2. Unmatched junction bases numbered 12, after V lost 6 bases and J lost 4 bases. The CDR3 spans 16 residues. Looked up from germline, CDR1 is SGHTA and CDR2 is FQGNSA. The chain's CDR3 is CASSRRGLGWYNEQFF. The CDR3 DNA sequence: TGTGCCAGCAGTCGAAGAGGACTAGGGTGGTACAATGAGCAGTTCTTC.

CDR3 loop: CASTSPTANYGYTF. The CDR3 nucleotides read TGTGCCAGCACCTCCCCGACGGCTAACTATGGCTACACCTTC. The chain employs TRBV7-2 and TRBJ1-2; D call uncertain. CDR3 length equals 14 residues. Germline V gives CDR1 SGHTA, CDR2 FQGNSA. V dropped 7 bases and J dropped 0 bases, with 12 bases sitting between them.

The chain recombines TRBV3-1 with TRBJ1-1; 9 nucleotides align to TRBD1. This CDR3 is 15 amino acids long. Trimming at V came to 4 bases and at J to 1 base, leaving 4 bases not matched to a gene. Germline V CDR1 and CDR2: LGHDT, YNNKEL (reference sequence). CDR3 in DNA: TGTGCCAGCAGCCCTTGGGACAGGGCGAACACTGAAGCTTTCTTT. Translated: CASSPWDRANTEAFF.

The V gene is TRBV20-1, the J gene TRBJ2-6, with 9 positions matching TRBD1. The CDR3 is made up of 16 amino acids. V was pared by 4 bases and J by 0 bases, with 4 bases of the junction left unmatched. Germline V CDR1 and CDR2: DFQATT, SNEGSKA (reference sequence). This CDR3 reads CSATQGANSGANVLTF. CDR3 bases: TGCAGTGCTACACAGGGGGCGAACTCTGGGGCCAACGTCCTGACTTTC.

For the CDR3, the DNA is TGTGCCAGCAGCTTTGGTGGGGGCGGGAAGGCCCAGTACTTC. As protein: CASSFGGGGKAQYF. The chain combines TRBV7-2 with TRBJ2-5; D is possibly TRBD1 or TRBD2 (6 bases each). The V and J ends lost 3 bases and 9 bases respectively, with 17 bases between them. Germline V gene sequence: CDR1 SGHTA, CDR2 FQGNSA. The CDR3 sequence is 14 residues long.

V gene TRBV7-2 combines with J gene TRBJ1-5; D might be TRBD1 (6 bases). V lost 4 bases and J 3 bases, leaving 13 bases between the germline ends. CDR3 length equals 15 residues. The germline CDR1 and CDR2 sequences are SGHTA and FQGNSA. The CDR3 sequence is CASSSQGQTNQPQHF. CDR3 nucleotide sequence: TGTGCCAGCAGCTCCCAAGGACAGACCAATCAGCCCCAGCATTTT.

At least ten counts were recorded for this clonotype. The gene calls are TRBV5-6 and TRBJ2-5; 8 bases align to TRBD2. The CDR3 spans 15 residues. Looked up from germline, CDR1 is SGHDT and CDR2 is YYEEEE. The J segment lost 1 base and the V segment lost 2 bases, leaving 4 bases of the junction unmatched. The CDR3: CASSFEAGAQETQYF. In DNA, the CDR3 is TGTGCCAGCAGCTTTGAAGCGGGGGCCCAAGAGACCCAGTACTTC.

V is TRBV12-3 or TRBV12-4 and J is TRBJ2-1; D uncertain. The V and J ends lost 6 bases and 2 bases respectively, with 20 bases between them. The CDR3 extends over 17 amino acids. CDR3 amino acids: CASSPPPDLGPYNEQFF. The CDR3 DNA reads TGTGCCAGCAGCCCACCGCCGGATTTAGGGCCCTACAATGAGCAGTTCTTC.

The gene calls are TRBV5-1 and TRBJ1-1, with TRBD1 matching 7 bases. The CDR3 has 15 residues. Germline CDR1 reads SGHRS; CDR2 reads YFSETQ. Germline trimming cut 4 bases from V and 4 bases from J; bases unmatched to any gene: 10. The DNA for the CDR3 is TGCGCCAGCAGCCCCAGCCAGGGGGGTGGCACTGAAGCTTTCTTT. It yields the protein CASSPSQGGGTEAFF.

The chain carries TRBV10-3 and TRBJ2-5; D might be TRBD1 (7 bases). The CDR3 consists of 15 residues. With 3 bases removed from V and 5 bases from J, the gap between germline ends came to 16 bases. Germline CDR1 reads ENHRY; CDR2 reads SYGVKD. The CDR3, as DNA: TGTGCCATCAGTGATCCCCCGACAGGGACTGAGACCCAGTACTTC. Protein: CAISDPPTGTETQYF.

The chain has TRBV28 and TRBJ2-7; D may match TRBD1 or TRBD2 (5 bases each). Germline V gene lookup returns CDR1 MDHEN and CDR2 SYDVKM. CDR3 size: 13 residues. Trimming removed 11 bases at V and 1 base at J, with 15 bases between. CDR3 residues: CAARDLGSYEQYF. For the CDR3, the DNA is TGTGCCGCACGGGACCTCGGGTCCTACGAGCAGTACTTC.

CDR3 DNA sequence: TGTGCCAGCAGTTTACTAGGACAGGGTAATGAGCAGTTCTTC. This translates into CASSLLGQGNEQFF. V and J are TRBV28 and TRBJ2-1; 8 bases are a match to TRBD1. In germline, CDR1 is MDHEN, CDR2 SYDVKM. V shed 2 bases and J 7 bases; nucleotides not matched to a gene: 4. This CDR3 comprises 14 residues.

Details on this clonotype: This may arise from a read error, as a much more abundant clone is one base away. The chain is built from TRBV12-3 or TRBV12-4 and TRBJ1-1, with D possibly being TRBD1 (6 bases). The CDR3 runs to 13 residues. CDR3 coding DNA: TGTGCCAACAGTTTTGGGGGCAGGACTGAAGCTTTCTTT. Translation gives CANSFGGRTEAFF.

This clonotype has at least ten counts. CDR3 nucleotides: TGTGCCAGCAGCCTAGGATCTGGCGGGGGGTACCAAGAGACCCAGTACTTC. This translates into CASSLGSGGGYQETQYF. The chain combines TRBV7-3 with TRBJ2-5; 8 bases are shared with TRBD2. The CDR3 has 17 residues. The V segment lost 5 bases and the J segment 0 bases; nucleotides outside the gene matches: 11. From germline, CDR1 is SGHTA and CDR2 FQGTGA.

The CDR3 region has the DNA TGTGCCAGCAGTCAGGGACAGGGCACCACTGAAGCTTTCTTT. Translation: CASSQGQGTTEAFF. This chain uses TRBV12-3 or TRBV12-4 with TRBJ1-1; 9 bases are a match to TRBD1. This CDR3 is built from 14 residues. J lost 4 bases, V lost 5 bases, and 5 bases had no gene match.